These 14 T cell receptor beta chains came from one sample sequenced in a study of blood T cell repertoires in COVID-19. Sequencing was performed with immunoSEQ multiplex PCR; in TCRdb, only in-frame clones are kept and a portion is missing. This table has approximately 190,000 clones, approximately 86% appearing once. Sequenced input: PBMCs or T cells enriched from blood (not recorded which). These receptors all come from a woman in her thirties or forties in a cohort exposed to, infected with or recovered from COVID-19 (not recorded which).

V usage is TRBV27 and J usage is TRBJ2-2; D is perhaps TRBD1 (6 bases). CDR1 and CDR2 from the germline V gene are MNHEY and SMNVEV (reference sequence). This CDR3 has 16 amino acids. Trimming pared 4 bases from V and 1 base from J, leaving 13 bases between. This CDR3 is CASSSPGTRNTGELFF. CDR3 nucleotides: TGTGCCAGCAGTTCTCCCGGGACAAGGAACACCGGGGAGCTGTTTTTT.

V is TRBV13 and J is TRBJ1-2; possibly TRBD1 for D (5 bases). The CDR3 spans 13 residues. V gave up 5 bases and J gave up 2 bases, with 9 bases separating them. CDR1 is PRHDT and CDR2 is FYEKMQ in the germline V gene (reference sequence). The CDR3 DNA sequence: TGTGCCAGCAGCCAAAGGGGAAACTATGGCTACACCTTC. Amino acid sequence: CASSQRGNYGYTF.

The chain has TRBV7-9 and TRBJ2-4; 8 positions agree with TRBD2. This CDR3 has 16 amino acids. The junction had 7 bases not matched to a gene; V was cut back by 6 bases and J by 0 bases. The V gene's germline CDR1 is SEHNR and CDR2 FQNEAQ (reference sequence). The CDR3 is CASSIGGGKAKNIQYF. CDR3 in DNA: TGTGCCAGCAGTATTGGCGGGGGGAAAGCCAAAAACATTCAGTACTTC.

This chain joins TRBV4-3 and TRBJ1-2, with 10 bases fitting TRBD1. The junction had 15 bases not matched to a gene; V was cut back by 4 bases and J by 4 bases. Looked up from germline, CDR1 is LGHNA and CDR2 is YSLEER. There are 18 residues in the CDR3. The CDR3 is CASSLTSQTGGLLYGYTF. In DNA, the CDR3 is TGCGCCAGCAGCCTAACCTCACAGACAGGGGGCCTACTCTATGGCTACACCTTC.

The chain has TRBV3-1 (or the pseudogene TRBV3-2) and TRBJ2-7, with unresolved D. The CDR3 covers 12 residues. V was shortened by 4 bases and J by 7 bases, with 11 bases between the two germline ends. Germline V gives CDR1 LGHDT, CDR2 YNNKEL (reference sequence). CDR3 loop: CASSLMTEEQYF. CDR3 DNA sequence: TGTGCCAGCAGCCTTATGACTGAAGAGCAGTACTTC.

V is TRBV23-1 and J is TRBJ1-5, with 7 nucleotides matching TRBD1. TRBV23-1 is noted as an ORF with a role that remains uncertain. V lost 8 bases, J lost 0 bases, and 22 bases stayed unmatched. This CDR3 is 20 amino acids long. CDR3: CASPPNLGQTLGDSNQPQHF. As DNA, the CDR3 is TGCGCCAGCCCCCCTAACTTGGGACAGACCTTAGGGGATAGCAATCAGCCCCAGCATTTT.

The J gene is TRBJ1-4, the V gene TRBV10-3, with 8 bases that match TRBD1. The CDR3 spans 17 residues. The trim removed 2 bases at V and 4 bases at J, leaving 9 bases unmatched. The germline CDR1 and CDR2 sequences are ENHRY and SYGVKD. The CDR3 DNA reads as TGTGCCATCAGTGAGGGTCCGGGACAGGCGATTAATGAAAAACTGTTTTTT. This codes for CAISEGPGQAINEKLFF.

V usage is TRBV4-2 and J usage is TRBJ2-4, with 8 nucleotides matching TRBD2. V was clipped by 4 bases and J by 2 bases; unmatched bases: 13. Germline V gives CDR1 LGHNA, CDR2 YNFKEQ. The CDR3 loop spans 18 amino acids. In DNA, the CDR3 is TGTGCCAGCAGCCGTACGTCGGGGGGGAACGGATCCAAAAACATTCAGTACTTC. It yields the protein CASSRTSGGNGSKNIQYF.

This rearrangement joins TRBV6-1 to TRBJ2-7; 10 nucleotides line up with TRBD1. With 0 bases clipped from V and 1 base from J, the junction kept 3 bases outside the gene matches. This CDR3 has 16 amino acids. The germline CDR1 and CDR2 sequences are MNHNS and SASEGT. CDR3 in amino acids: CASSEAGTGVSYEQYF. The CDR3 DNA is TGTGCCAGCAGTGAAGCTGGGACAGGGGTATCCTACGAGCAGTACTTC.

The chain is built from TRBV2 and TRBJ1-6; 8 positions agree with TRBD1. From germline, CDR1 is SNHLY and CDR2 FYNNEI. The CDR3 sequence is 16 residues long. Losses at the gene ends were 6 bases for V and 6 bases for J; bases not matched to a gene: 10. CDR3 sequence: CASRAGGAGPNSPLHF. In DNA form, the CDR3 reads TGTGCCAGCAGGGCAGGGGGCGCTGGACCTAATTCACCCCTCCACTTT. Based on the CDR3 plus reference TRBV2 and TRBJ1-6, the full variable domain is EPEVTQTPSHQVTQMGQEVILRCVPISNHLYFYWYRQILGQKVEFLVSFYNNEISEKSEIFDDQFSVERPDGSNFTLKIRSTKLEDSAMYFCASRAGGAGPNSPLHFGNGTRLTVT.

The rearrangement joins TRBV7-9 to TRBJ2-5; D unclear. The CDR3 consists of 15 residues. The V gene lost 5 bases and the J gene lost 0 bases, with 13 bases spanning the gap. Germline V CDR1 and CDR2: SEHNR, FQNEAQ (reference sequence). The CDR3 DNA follows: TGTGCCAGCAGCCACGCTCAGATGTACCAAGAGACCCAGTACTTC. Amino acids: CASSHAQMYQETQYF.

The rearrangement joins TRBV7-6 to TRBJ2-2; a weak D match, TRBD1 (6 bases). The length of the CDR3 is 15 residues. CDR1 is SGHVS and CDR2 is FNYEAQ in the germline V gene. Trimming shortened V by 1 base and J by 1 base, and 7 bases separated the two germline ends. DNA for the CDR3: TGTGCCAGCAGCTTAGAAGGGGGGAACACCGGGGAGCTGTTTTTT. This gives the protein CASSLEGGNTGELFF.

This rearrangement joins TRBV14 to TRBJ2-3, with TRBD2 identical over 9 bases. CDR3 length: 19 residues. V lost 0 bases and J lost 4; bases outside the gene matches: 14. The V gene's germline CDR1 is SGHDN and CDR2 FVKESK. The CDR3, as DNA: TGTGCCAGCAGCCAAGAGGAGGGTAGCGGGGGCTTAAGGGCAGATACGCAGTATTTT. It encodes CASSQEEGSGGLRADTQYF.

The rearrangement joins TRBV5-4 to TRBJ2-5; D may be TRBD2 (7 bases). Germline CDR1 and CDR2: SGHNT and YYREEE (reference sequence). This CDR3 spans 16 amino acids. V was shortened by 4 bases and J by 3 bases, with 19 bases between the two germline ends. The CDR3 here is CASSPKAEGGEETQYF. The CDR3 DNA is TGTGCCAGCAGCCCTAAAGCGGAAGGGGGGGAAGAGACCCAGTACTTC.